The sample holds a few counts of the clone carrying this TCR beta chain. The antigen is undetermined. V trimming: 6 bases; J trimming: 0 bases; junction bases outside the gene matches: 13. This CDR3 is 17 amino acids long. Germline V CDR1 and CDR2: MGHDK, SYGVNS. This sample is part of a study of beta chain features in type 1 diabetes. The study, taken as a whole, reports: Within the patient group, naive, central memory and Treg TCRB repertoires appeared more similar to each other than within healthy donors.

Every participating donor gave one draw, a heparinised blood sample averaging about 100 mL. Sort purity for all populations was recorded as exceeding 98%. Of the isolated RNA, all was reverse transcribed, and so the sequenced material was expressed TCRB transcripts. Sequencing of naive, central memory and regulatory T cell samples gave an average of approximately 3.3 million reads. Method: immunoSEQ multiplex PCR; TCRdb's copy keeps in-frame clones and lacks some. The sample lists 450,000 to 600,000 clones; 30% were seen once. The TCR comes from a man aged 18 to 30 in good health. V gene TRBV25-1 combines with J gene TRBJ1-1; 7 bases align to TRBD1. The sample comprised naive CD4+ T cells from blood. CDR3 sequence: CASRPPLRQGLNTEAFF. The CDR3 coding sequence is TGTGCCAGCAGGCCCCCCCTTAGACAGGGACTGAACACTGAAGCTTTCTTT.